This passage covers 17 T cell receptor beta chains from one sample sequenced in a study of CD8 T cells in ankylosing spondylitis. TCRdb independently ran MiXCR on the 5' RACE reads; one entry per CDR3 protein. Here the sample spans about 130,000 distinct CDR3 sequences, roughly an eighth being singletons. The specimen sequenced was blood, either unsorted or a sorted T cell fraction (not recorded which). The receptors come from a female donor with ankylosing spondylitis or in good health (not recorded which).

The table lists this clonotype with a few counts. The chain couples TRBV3-1 to TRBJ2-7; TRBD2 is a possible D gene (6 bases). The CDR3 has 15 residues. Trimming removed 1 base at V and 7 bases at J, with 17 bases between. Per the germline V gene, CDR1 is LGHDT and CDR2 is YNNKEL (reference sequence). CDR3 sequence reads: CASSQAGGMVSEQYF. The CDR3 nucleotides read TGTGCCAGCAGCCAAGCGGGCGGGATGGTGAGTGAGCAGTACTTC.

This clonotype was counted once. The V call is TRBV6-6, the J call TRBJ1-1; D remains unclear. This CDR3 comprises 12 residues. Germline values: CDR1 MNHNY, CDR2 SVGAGI (reference sequence). V lost 10 bases and J 4 bases, leaving 13 bases between the germline ends. The CDR3 region has the DNA TGTGCCACCCAGCGCGGAGGCACTGAAGCTTTCTTT. This gives the protein CATQRGGTEAFF.

This clonotype was detected a few times. An end of the junction differs from the germline gene, which may be a read error. The chain combines TRBV7-7 with TRBJ2-5, with D perhaps TRBD2 (6 bases). CDR3 length: 14 amino acids. In germline, CDR1 is SSHAT, CDR2 FNYEAQ (reference sequence). The CDR3 sequence is CASSLGGSQETQYF. CDR3 DNA: TGTGCTAGCAGCTTAGGAGGGAGTCAAGAGACCCAGTACTTC.

There are many counts of this clonotype. The gene calls are TRBV27 and TRBJ1-2; 7 bases align to TRBD1. The CDR3 covers 12 residues. V lost 5 bases and J lost 8; bases outside the gene matches: 5. Looked up from germline, CDR1 is MNHEY and CDR2 is SMNVEV (reference sequence). The CDR3 coding sequence is TGTGCCAGCAGTACAGGGGTTCAGGGCTACACCTTC. Its translation is CASSTGVQGYTF.

This clonotype was counted a few times. The chain has TRBV7-2 and TRBJ2-7; 8 bases fit TRBD2. The CDR3 has 15 residues. In germline, CDR1 is SGHTA, CDR2 FQGNSA. The J segment lost 0 bases and the V segment lost 4 bases, leaving 5 bases of the junction unmatched. DNA of the CDR3: TGTGCCAGCAGCTACCGGGAGGGGAGCTCCTACGAGCAGTACTTC. It encodes CASSYREGSSYEQYF. The complete variable domain, with remaining parts taken from reference TRBV7-2 and TRBJ2-7, reads GAGVSQSPSNKVTEKGKDVELRCDPISGHTALYWYRQSLGQGLEFLIYFQGNSAPDKSGLPSDRFSAERTGGSVSTLTIQRTQQEDSAVYLCASSYREGSSYEQYFGPGTRLTVT.

This clonotype was recorded many times. This chain uses TRBV11-1 with TRBJ2-3, with D maybe TRBD2 (6 bases). CDR1 and CDR2 from the germline V gene are SGHAT and FQDESV (reference sequence). CDR3 length: 16 residues. Trimming shortened V by 2 bases and J by 3 bases, and 15 bases separated the two germline ends. CDR3 protein: CASSLSPGRLTDTQYF. The CDR3 DNA is TGTGCCAGCAGCTTATCCCCGGGGAGGCTGACAGATACGCAGTATTTT.

This clonotype was counted between two and nine times. The chain couples TRBV20-1 to TRBJ2-2; unclear D gene. There are 13 residues in the CDR3. Trimming took 0 bases from V and 5 from J, leaving 7 bases between them. Per the germline V gene, CDR1 is DFQATT and CDR2 is SNEGSKA (reference sequence). The CDR3 DNA is TGCAGTGCTAGAGATCACAAAACCGGGGAGCTGTTTTTT. It codes for CSARDHKTGELFF.

This rearrangement joins TRBV12-3 or TRBV12-4 to TRBJ2-3; TRBD2 matches at 10 bases. The CDR3 sequence is 16 residues long. J was trimmed by 6 bases and V by 6 bases; bases with no gene match: 12. CDR3 DNA: TGTGCCAGCAGCCCCGGTAGCGGGGGGCCTCCCGATACGCAGTATTTT. Protein sequence: CASSPGSGGPPDTQYF.

This clonotype occurred a few times. This chain uses TRBV5-5 with TRBJ2-2, with 12 bases matching TRBD2. Germline V gene sequence: CDR1 SGHKS, CDR2 YYEKEE (reference sequence). J gave up 2 bases and V 0 bases, and 2 bases lay outside the gene matches. The CDR3 has 17 amino acids. The CDR3 sequence is CASSLGLAGVNTGELFF. DNA for the CDR3: TGTGCCAGCAGCTTGGGACTAGCGGGGGTAAACACCGGGGAGCTGTTTTTT. Together with reference TRBV5-5 and TRBJ2-2, the CDR3 gives the full variable domain: DAGVTQSPTHLIKTRGQQVTLRCSPISGHKSVSWYQQVLGQGPQFIFQYYEKEERGRGNFPDRFSARQFPNYSSELNVNALLLGDSALYLCASSLGLAGVNTGELFFGEGSRLTVL.

This clonotype was seen repeatedly, ten times or more. The rearrangement uses TRBV20-1 and TRBJ2-2; TRBD2 agrees at 9 bases. The germline gives CDR1 DFQATT, CDR2 SNEGSKA (reference sequence). This CDR3 has 19 residues. The trim removed 6 bases at V and 2 bases at J, leaving 19 bases unmatched. CDR3 coding DNA: TGCAGTGCGACAGGATACACCTTAAAGCGGGGGGTAAACACCGGGGAGCTGTTTTTT. Residues: CSATGYTLKRGVNTGELFF.

Many counts were recorded for this clonotype. The chain has TRBV5-1 and TRBJ2-5; D uncertain. The CDR3 covers 14 residues. V lost 0 bases and J lost 2, with 8 bases in between. Germline-derived CDR1 and CDR2 are SGHRS and YFSETQ. The CDR3 reads CASSLARIQETQYF. In DNA, the CDR3 is TGCGCCAGCAGCTTGGCTCGAATTCAAGAGACCCAGTACTTC.

This chain links TRBV5-1 with TRBJ2-7; TRBD2 matches 10 bases. There are 16 residues in the CDR3. V lost 4 bases to trimming and J lost 3 bases; unmatched junction nucleotides: 10. CDR1 is SGHRS and CDR2 is YFSETQ in the germline V gene. The CDR3 here is CASSPALAGDYYEQYF. CDR3 nucleotide sequence: TGCGCCAGCAGCCCCGCCCTAGCGGGAGATTACTACGAGCAGTACTTC.

Here the CDR3 reads CATSSLKGGSSYEQYF. CDR3 bases: TGTGCCACCAGCAGTTTAAAAGGGGGCAGCTCCTACGAGCAGTACTTC. V usage is TRBV15 and J usage is TRBJ2-7; 7 nucleotides agree with TRBD1. In germline, CDR1 is LNHNV, CDR2 YYDKDF (reference sequence). J gave up 0 bases and V 3 bases, and 8 bases lay outside the gene matches. CDR3 length equals 16 residues.

J is TRBJ2-2 and V is TRBV7-3; TRBD2 matches at 8 bases. This CDR3 is 15 amino acids long. In germline, CDR1 is SGHTA, CDR2 FQGTGA. The junction had 8 bases not matched to a gene; V was cut back by 6 bases and J by 5 bases. The CDR3 nucleotides read TGTGCCAGCAGGATCGGGGGGGCCAGGACCGGGGAGCTGTTTTTT. Translating it yields CASRIGGARTGELFF.

This clonotype was recorded a few times. CDR3 sequence reads: CSAYRESTEAFF. CDR3 sequence (DNA): TGCAGTGCTTACAGGGAGAGTACTGAAGCTTTCTTT. The V and J genes are TRBV20-1 and TRBJ1-1; weak D call: TRBD1 (6 bases). The V end was cut by 5 bases, the J end by 5 bases, with 12 bases between. Germline V CDR1 and CDR2: DFQATT, SNEGSKA (reference sequence). The CDR3 spans 12 residues.

J is TRBJ2-7 and V is TRBV20-1; tentatively, D is TRBD1 or TRBD2 (6 bases each). Germline values: CDR1 DFQATT, CDR2 SNEGSKA (reference sequence). The CDR3 has 14 residues. V gave up 5 bases and J gave up 0 bases, with 14 bases separating them. CDR3 loop: CSAPLGGSSYEQYF. Here the CDR3 DNA reads TGCAGTGCTCCCCTAGGGGGGAGCTCCTACGAGCAGTACTTC.

This clonotype was seen repeatedly, ten times or more. V usage is TRBV11-2 and J usage is TRBJ1-1; D gene unclear. Trimming took off 3 bases at V and 1 base at J, with 12 bases between the two ends. The CDR3 has 15 amino acids. Germline CDR1 and CDR2: SGHAT and FQNNGV. The CDR3 coding sequence is TGTGCCAGCAGCTTTTACGTAGGACCGAACACTGAAGCTTTCTTT. It yields the protein CASSFYVGPNTEAFF.